The 29 T cell receptor beta chains given below trace back to one sample, sequenced in a study of T cell responses to AZD1222 COVID-19 vaccine. Libraries were prepared by immunoSEQ multiplex PCR; TCRdb keeps only in-frame clonotypes and omits some of them. Of approximately 110,000 clones in the sample, 91% were seen once. The sequencing used peripheral blood, collected on day 0 of AZD1222 vaccination. Receptors originate from an adult in good health.

The rearrangement links TRBV2 to TRBJ1-2; weak D call: TRBD1 (6 bases). The CDR3 sequence is 14 residues long. V lost 6 bases to trimming and J lost 4 bases, with 15 bases between them. Germline V lookup: CDR1 SNHLY, CDR2 FYNNEI. This chain's CDR3 is CASRRTETFYGYTF. As DNA, the CDR3 is TGTGCCAGCAGGAGGACAGAAACGTTCTATGGCTACACCTTC.

The chain couples TRBV7-2 to TRBJ1-6, with D uncertain. Germline V gene data show CDR1 as SGHTA and CDR2 as FQGNSA. The V and J ends lost 1 base and 6 bases respectively, with 4 bases between them. CDR3 length: 13 amino acids. CDR3 loop: CASSLDINSPLHF. The DNA of the CDR3 is TGTGCCAGCAGCTTAGATATTAATTCACCCCTCCACTTT. The full variable domain, completed using reference TRBV7-2 and TRBJ1-6, is GAGVSQSPSNKVTEKGKDVELRCDPISGHTALYWYRQSLGQGLEFLIYFQGNSAPDKSGLPSDRFSAERTGGSVSTLTIQRTQQEDSAVYLCASSLDINSPLHFGNGTRLTVT.

This chain joins TRBV28 and TRBJ1-1; tentative D call: TRBD1 (6 bases). Germline CDR1 and CDR2: MDHEN and SYDVKM. V was pared by 6 bases and J by 7 bases, with 15 bases between. The CDR3 runs 13 residues. CDR3 region: CASSQGGSGEAFF. DNA of the CDR3: TGTGCCAGCAGCCAAGGGGGGTCGGGTGAAGCTTTCTTT.

This clone came up once. The chain uses TRBV6-5 and TRBJ1-1, with 11 bases aligning to TRBD1. Unmatched junction bases numbered 2, after V lost 2 bases and J lost 0 bases. The CDR3 is 16 residues long. CDR1 MNHEY and CDR2 SVGAGI come from the germline V gene. Here the CDR3 reads CASSYGDRGLNTEAFF. The CDR3 DNA sequence: TGTGCCAGCAGTTACGGGGACAGGGGGTTGAACACTGAAGCTTTCTTT.

J is TRBJ1-4 and V is TRBV7-8; D is unclear. Trimming removed 0 bases from V and 4 bases from J, with 15 bases in between. The CDR3 covers 17 residues. Germline values: CDR1 SGHVS, CDR2 FQNEAQ. CDR3 DNA sequence: TGTGCCAGCAGCTTAGCCATACGGGTCTCGTTTAATGAAAAACTGTTTTTT. Encoded protein: CASSLAIRVSFNEKLFF.

This chain uses TRBV11-2 with TRBJ2-7; tentatively, D is TRBD1 or TRBD2 (5 bases each). Between the trimmed V and J ends, which lost 2 bases and 1 base, there was a span of 9 bases. CDR3 size: 14 residues. Per the germline V gene, CDR1 is SGHAT and CDR2 is FQNNGV. CDR3 region: CASSLMWGSYEQYF. As DNA, the CDR3 is TGTGCCAGCAGCTTAATGTGGGGGTCCTACGAGCAGTACTTC.

The chain employs TRBV19 and TRBJ1-5; the D gene is possibly TRBD1 (5 bases). V lost 0 bases and J lost 2, with 14 bases in between. The CDR3 is 17 residues long. Germline loops: CDR1 LNHDA, CDR2 SQIVND (reference sequence). The chain's CDR3 is CASSIDPRTGGNQPQHF. For the CDR3, the DNA is TGTGCCAGTAGTATAGACCCTCGCACAGGAGGCAATCAGCCCCAGCATTTT. The full variable domain, its missing parts supplied by reference TRBV19 and TRBJ1-5, is DGGITQSPKYLFRKEGQNVTLSCEQNLNHDAMYWYRQDPGQGLRLIYYSQIVNDFQKGDIAEGYSVSREKKESFPLTVTSAQKNPTAFYLCASSIDPRTGGNQPQHFGDGTRLSIL.

The V gene is TRBV23-1, the J gene TRBJ2-1, with D tentatively TRBD2 (5 bases). TRBV23-1 counts as an open reading frame of uncertain function. Trimming shortened V by 7 bases and J by 8 bases, and 12 bases separated the two germline ends. The CDR3 length is 12 residues. The CDR3 is CASNDGGHEQFF. CDR3 DNA sequence: TGCGCCAGCAACGACGGAGGCCATGAGCAGTTCTTC.

The chain couples TRBV18 to TRBJ1-1; D perhaps matches TRBD1 (5 bases). The CDR3 is 16 amino acids. Trimming removed 3 bases from V and 0 bases from J, with 14 bases in between. CDR1 and CDR2 (germline): KGHSH, LQKENI. The CDR3 here is CASSPQGPPMNTEAFF. The CDR3 DNA sequence: TGTGCCAGCTCACCGCAGGGACCCCCTATGAACACTGAAGCTTTCTTT. The whole variable domain, remainder taken from reference TRBV18 and TRBJ1-1, is NAGVMQNPRHLVRRRGQEARLRCSPMKGHSHVYWYRQLPEEGLKFMVYLQKENIIDESGMPKERFSAEFPKEGPSILRIQQVVRGDSAAYFCASSPQGPPMNTEAFFGQGTRLTVV.

The V call is TRBV6-5, the J call TRBJ1-5; D is perhaps TRBD1 (6 bases). CDR1 and CDR2 from the germline V gene are MNHEY and SVGAGI. Trimming left V 2 bases short and J 6 bases short, with 11 bases between. The CDR3 length is 14 residues. Here the CDR3 reads CASSYGGGGQPQHF. The CDR3 coding sequence is TGTGCCAGCAGTTACGGGGGAGGGGGTCAGCCCCAGCATTTT.

V and J are TRBV5-8 and TRBJ2-1, with 9 bases aligning to TRBD1. The CDR3 spans 14 residues. After removal of 0 bases from V and 7 bases from J, the junction contained 2 bases not matched to a gene. The germline V gene encodes CDR1 SGHTS and CDR2 YDEGEE. CDR3 region: CASSLGQGGNEQFF. CDR3 in DNA: TGTGCCAGCAGCTTGGGACAGGGGGGGAATGAGCAGTTCTTC.

This rearrangement joins TRBV10-2 to TRBJ1-3; D might be TRBD1 (5 bases). This CDR3 is built from 15 residues. Germline V lookup: CDR1 WSHSY, CDR2 SAAADI. Trimming removed 5 bases from V and 2 bases from J, with 13 bases in between. In DNA, the CDR3 is TGCGCCAGCAGTCCCCCCCAGGGAGCTGGAAACACCATATATTTT. Translating it yields CASSPPQGAGNTIYF.

The chain has TRBV7-2 and TRBJ2-2; 7 nucleotides line up with TRBD1. The trim removed 5 bases at V and 6 bases at J, leaving 9 bases unmatched. There are 15 residues in the CDR3. From germline, CDR1 is SGHTA and CDR2 FQGNSA. The CDR3: CASSKAQGVSGELFF. CDR3 bases: TGTGCCAGCAGCAAAGCTCAGGGGGTGTCCGGGGAGCTGTTTTTT.

The J gene is TRBJ1-2, the V gene TRBV27, with D hard to call. The length of the CDR3 is 13 residues. V lost 6 bases, J lost 8 bases, and 16 bases lay in between. CDR1 is MNHEY, CDR2 SMNVEV, per germline (reference sequence). The CDR3, as DNA: TGTGCCAGCAGATATGAGGGCGCGGGCGGCTACACCTTC. It yields the protein CASRYEGAGGYTF.

This chain links TRBV5-1 with TRBJ1-1, with D tentatively TRBD1 (5 bases). This CDR3 has 16 amino acids. In germline, CDR1 is SGHRS, CDR2 YFSETQ. V was cut by 6 bases and J by 4 bases, with 22 bases left in between. The CDR3 loop reads CASTVGGAMLVTEAFF. CDR3 DNA sequence: TGCGCCAGCACCGTTGGAGGGGCCATGCTTGTCACTGAAGCTTTCTTT.

The chain is built from TRBV14 and TRBJ1-2; D ambiguous. CDR1 is SGHDN and CDR2 is FVKESK in the germline V gene. V was shortened by 1 base and J by 5 bases, with 14 bases between the two germline ends. CDR3 length equals 15 residues. The CDR3 region is CASSQVGSTLYGYTF. The CDR3 DNA sequence: TGTGCCAGCAGCCAAGTAGGCAGTACCCTATATGGCTACACCTTC.

This rearrangement joins TRBV28 to TRBJ1-2, with TRBD1 matching over 8 bases. Trimming cost V 2 bases and J 7 bases; bases outside gene matches: 6. This CDR3 spans 14 amino acids. Germline V gives CDR1 MDHEN, CDR2 SYDVKM. CDR3: CASSLQGAPVGYTF. CDR3 in DNA: TGTGCCAGCAGTTTACAGGGGGCCCCTGTTGGCTACACCTTC.

The chain uses TRBV6-5 and TRBJ2-7; 11 nucleotides agree with TRBD2. V lost 5 bases, J lost 1 base, and 4 bases stayed unmatched. The CDR3 sequence is 15 residues long. The V gene's germline CDR1 is MNHEY and CDR2 SVGAGI. The CDR3 here is CASSLTSGGSYEQYF. CDR3 bases: TGTGCCAGCAGTCTAACTAGCGGGGGATCCTACGAGCAGTACTTC.

The rearrangement uses TRBV19 and TRBJ1-2, with 8 bases that match TRBD1. The V segment lost 3 bases and the J segment 2 bases; nucleotides outside the gene matches: 5. Per germline, CDR1 LNHDA and CDR2 SQIVND (reference sequence). The length of the CDR3 is 15 residues. CDR3 region: CASSIEGQENYGYTF. CDR3 sequence (DNA): TGTGCCAGTAGTATCGAGGGACAGGAGAACTATGGCTACACCTTC.

This sequence joins TRBV19 and TRBJ2-3; no reliable D call. The CDR3 is made up of 15 amino acids. Germline V gene data show CDR1 as LNHDA and CDR2 as SQIVND (reference sequence). V lost 3 bases, J lost 4 bases, and 14 bases lay in between. CDR3 sequence reads: CASSMEPSSADTQYF. In DNA, the CDR3 is TGTGCCAGTAGTATGGAGCCTTCTTCCGCAGATACGCAGTATTTT.

This clone was detected only once. The V and J genes are TRBV30 and TRBJ1-6; TRBD1 is a possible D gene (6 bases). The CDR3 runs 18 residues. V was shortened by 4 bases and J by 12 bases, with 31 bases between the two germline ends. Germline V CDR1 and CDR2: GTSNPN, SVGIG (reference sequence). Here the CDR3 reads CAWTTKSGGGTPRIPLHF. Written as DNA, the CDR3 is TGTGCCTGGACTACTAAGTCGGGGGGAGGGACACCTAGAATACCCCTCCACTTT.

This chain links TRBV5-6 with TRBJ1-2; D gene uncertain. CDR1 SGHDT and CDR2 YYEEEE come from the germline V gene. V lost 2 bases and J 4 bases, leaving 12 bases between the germline ends. The CDR3 contains 14 residues. CDR3 sequence (DNA): TGTGCCAGCAGCTTAGCAGCGATACCCTATGGCTACACCTTC. Its translation is CASSLAAIPYGYTF.

The CDR3 sequence is CASSPRQGGIGQPQHF. Here the CDR3 DNA reads TGTGCCAGCAGCCCCAGACAGGGTGGGATCGGTCAGCCCCAGCATTTT. The V gene is TRBV7-2, the J gene TRBJ1-5, with 7 bases that match TRBD1. The V gene's germline CDR1 is SGHTA and CDR2 FQGNSA. CDR3 length equals 16 residues. The ends lost 5 bases at V and 6 bases at J; junction bases unmatched: 13.

This clone turned up a few times. The rearrangement links TRBV7-9 to TRBJ2-7; no firm D call. CDR1 SEHNR and CDR2 FQNEAQ come from the germline V gene (reference sequence). The CDR3 has 12 amino acids. V was cut by 4 bases and J by 6 bases, with 10 bases left in between. The DNA of the CDR3 is TGTGCCAGCAGCTACGGGCAGAGCGAGCAGTACTTC. Amino acids: CASSYGQSEQYF.

The CDR3 here is CASSELGSKAFF. For the CDR3, the DNA is TGCGCCAGCAGTGAGCTCGGGAGTAAAGCTTTCTTT. V usage is TRBV10-1 and J usage is TRBJ1-1; D unresolved. CDR3 size: 12 residues. V lost 2 bases, J lost 9 bases, and 10 bases lay in between. CDR1 is WNHNN and CDR2 is SYGVQD in the germline V gene (reference sequence).

V is TRBV30 and J is TRBJ1-5; D remains ambiguous. This CDR3 is built from 12 residues. The germline gives CDR1 GTSNPN, CDR2 SVGIG (reference sequence). V was cut by 3 bases and J by 1 base, with 4 bases left in between. CDR3 DNA sequence: TGTGCCTGGAGCAAGAGCAATCAGCCCCAGCATTTT. Encoded protein: CAWSKSNQPQHF.

The chain has TRBV5-1 and TRBJ2-6; 7 nucleotides align to TRBD1. V gave up 2 bases and J gave up 0 bases; unmatched junction bases: 8. Germline V gene sequence: CDR1 SGHRS, CDR2 YFSETQ. The CDR3 length is 18 residues. The CDR3 sequence is CASSFRRGQPSGANVLTF. DNA for the CDR3: TGCGCCAGCAGCTTTAGAAGGGGACAGCCCTCTGGGGCCAACGTCCTGACTTTC.

This chain connects TRBV18 to TRBJ2-5, with D perhaps matching TRBD2 (5 bases). The CDR3 consists of 19 residues. V was trimmed by 0 bases and J by 2 bases, leaving 22 bases between them. The germline CDR1 and CDR2 sequences are KGHSH and LQKENI. The CDR3 sequence is CASSPPNAKRVEEQETQYF. CDR3 coding DNA: TGTGCCAGCTCACCACCGAATGCGAAACGAGTGGAGGAACAAGAGACCCAGTACTTC.

The CDR3 loop is CASSSRLTTEAFF. CDR3 in DNA: TGTGCCAGCAGCTCTAGACTAACCACTGAAGCTTTCTTT. The chain employs TRBV7-2 and TRBJ1-1, with no clear D. V lost 4 bases to trimming and J lost 4 bases, with 10 bases between them. Germline V gene data show CDR1 as SGHTA and CDR2 as FQGNSA. CDR3 length: 13 amino acids.